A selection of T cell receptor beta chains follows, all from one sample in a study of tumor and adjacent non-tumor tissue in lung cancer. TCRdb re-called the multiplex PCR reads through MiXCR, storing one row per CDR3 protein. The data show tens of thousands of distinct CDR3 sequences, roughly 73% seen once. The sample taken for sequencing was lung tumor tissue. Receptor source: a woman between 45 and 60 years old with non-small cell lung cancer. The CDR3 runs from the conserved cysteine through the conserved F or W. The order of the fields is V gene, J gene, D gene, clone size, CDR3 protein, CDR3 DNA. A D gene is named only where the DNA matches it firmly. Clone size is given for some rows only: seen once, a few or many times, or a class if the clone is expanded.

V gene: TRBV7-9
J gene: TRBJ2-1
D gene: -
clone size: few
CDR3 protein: CASSTRLEWFF
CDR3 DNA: TGTGCCAGCAGCACCAGACTAGAATGGTTCTTC

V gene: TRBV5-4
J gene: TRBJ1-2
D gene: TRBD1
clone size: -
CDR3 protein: CASSLWDRQGGYTF
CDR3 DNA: TGTGCCAGCAGCTTGTGGGACAGACAGGGTGGCTACACCTTC

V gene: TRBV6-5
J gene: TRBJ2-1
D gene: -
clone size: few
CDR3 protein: CTSRTASYNEQFF
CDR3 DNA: TGTACCAGCAGAACGGCCTCCTACAATGAGCAGTTCTTC

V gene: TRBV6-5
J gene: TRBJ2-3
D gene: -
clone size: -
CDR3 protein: CASSPSWEDTQYF
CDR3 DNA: TGTGCCAGCAGTCCCTCATGGGAGGATACGCAGTATTTT

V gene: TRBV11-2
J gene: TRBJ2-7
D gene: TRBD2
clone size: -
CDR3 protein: CASSFSGSSNQQYF
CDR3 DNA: TGTGCCAGCAGTTTCAGCGGGAGTTCCAACCAGCAGTACTTC

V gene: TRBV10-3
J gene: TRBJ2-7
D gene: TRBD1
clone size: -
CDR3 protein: CAISAGQGLFYEQYF
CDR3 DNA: TGTGCCATCAGTGCAGGACAGGGGTTATTCTACGAGCAGTACTTC

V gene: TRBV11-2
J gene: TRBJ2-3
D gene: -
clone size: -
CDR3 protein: CASSLCRGDTQYF
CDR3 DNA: TGTGCTAGCAGCTTATGCAGGGGAGATACGCAGTATTTT

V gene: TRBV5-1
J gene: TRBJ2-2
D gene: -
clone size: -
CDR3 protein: CASNQPGGGGELFF
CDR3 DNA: TGCGCCAGCAATCAACCGGGGGGCGGAGGGGAGCTGTTTTTT

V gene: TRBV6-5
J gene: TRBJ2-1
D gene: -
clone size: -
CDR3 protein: CASNGRSSYNEQFF
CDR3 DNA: TGTGCTAGCAATGGTCGGAGCTCCTACAATGAGCAGTTCTTC

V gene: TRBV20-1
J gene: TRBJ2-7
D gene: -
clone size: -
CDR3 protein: CSARSTGTRNNPYF
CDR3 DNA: TGCAGTGCTAGATCTACCGGGACACGGAATAATCCCTACTTC

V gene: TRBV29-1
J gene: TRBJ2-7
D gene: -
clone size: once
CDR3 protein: CSVERWGTPVYEQYF
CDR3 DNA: TGCAGCGTTGAACGATGGGGGACCCCCGTCTACGAGCAGTATTTC

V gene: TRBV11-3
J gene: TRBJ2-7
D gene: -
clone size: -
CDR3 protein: CASILCYSSAEQYF
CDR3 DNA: TGTGCCAGCATCTTATGCTATTCGTCTGCTGAGCAGTACTTC

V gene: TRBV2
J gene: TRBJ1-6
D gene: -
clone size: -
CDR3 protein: CATFFHPGDSPLHF
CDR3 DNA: TGTGCCACCTTCTTCCACCCTGGGGATTCACCCCTCCACTTT

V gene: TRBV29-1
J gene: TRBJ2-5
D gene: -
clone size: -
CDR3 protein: CGVEVAIKQETQYF
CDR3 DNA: TGCGGCGTTGAAGTTGCGATTAAGCAAGAGACCCAGTACTTC

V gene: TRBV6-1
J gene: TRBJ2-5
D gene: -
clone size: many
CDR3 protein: CASIGETQYF
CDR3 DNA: TGTGCCAGCATTGGGGAGACCCAGTACTTC

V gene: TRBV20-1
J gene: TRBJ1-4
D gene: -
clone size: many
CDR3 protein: CSAKRGALGEKLFF
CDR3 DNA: TGCAGTGCTAAAAGAGGCGCCCTGGGTGAAAAACTGTTTTTT

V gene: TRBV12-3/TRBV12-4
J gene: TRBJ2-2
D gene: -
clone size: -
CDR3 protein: CASNTGFTGELLF
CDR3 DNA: TGTGCCAGCAATACAGGATTCACCGGAGAGCTGCTTTTT

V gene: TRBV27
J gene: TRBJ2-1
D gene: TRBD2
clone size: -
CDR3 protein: CASSPLARLYDEQFF
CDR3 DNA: TGTGCCAGCAGTCCACTAGCGAGACTCTACGATGAGCAGTTCTTC

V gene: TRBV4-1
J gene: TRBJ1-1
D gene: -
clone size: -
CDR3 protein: CVSGRGTTTDAFF
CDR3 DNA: TGCGTCAGCGGGAGGGGGACAACCACTGATGCTTTCTTT

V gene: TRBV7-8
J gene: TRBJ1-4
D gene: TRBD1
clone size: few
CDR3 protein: CASSSTSGQGEKLLF
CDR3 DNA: TGTGCCAGCAGCTCGACCTCGGGACAGGGTGAAAAACTGCTTTTT